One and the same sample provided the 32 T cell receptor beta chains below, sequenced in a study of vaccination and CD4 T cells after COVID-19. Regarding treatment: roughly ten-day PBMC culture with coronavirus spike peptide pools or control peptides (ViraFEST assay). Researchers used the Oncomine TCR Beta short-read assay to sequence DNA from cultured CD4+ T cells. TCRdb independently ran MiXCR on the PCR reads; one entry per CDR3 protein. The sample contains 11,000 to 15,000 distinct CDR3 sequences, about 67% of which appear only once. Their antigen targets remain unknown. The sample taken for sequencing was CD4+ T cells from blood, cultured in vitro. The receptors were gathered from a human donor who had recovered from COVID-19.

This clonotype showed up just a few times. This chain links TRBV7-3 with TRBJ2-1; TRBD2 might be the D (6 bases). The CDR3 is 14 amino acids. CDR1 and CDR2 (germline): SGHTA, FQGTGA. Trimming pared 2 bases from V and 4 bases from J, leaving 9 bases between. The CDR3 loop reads CASSLDGSYNEQFF. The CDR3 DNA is TGTGCCAGCAGCTTAGACGGGAGTTACAATGAGCAGTTCTTC.

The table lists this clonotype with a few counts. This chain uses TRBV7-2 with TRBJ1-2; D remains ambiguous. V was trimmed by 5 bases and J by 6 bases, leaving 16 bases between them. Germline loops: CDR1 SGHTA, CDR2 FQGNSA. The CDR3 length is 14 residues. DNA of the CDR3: TGTGCCAGCAGCCTAGGCGGGTATTACGATGGCTACACCTTC. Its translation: CASSLGGYYDGYTF.

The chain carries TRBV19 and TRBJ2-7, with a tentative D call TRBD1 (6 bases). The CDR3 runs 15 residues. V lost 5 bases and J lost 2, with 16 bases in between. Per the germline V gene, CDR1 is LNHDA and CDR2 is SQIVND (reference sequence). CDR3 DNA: TGTGCCAGTAGTTCCCCACAGGGTCCTCCCTACGAGCAGTACTTC. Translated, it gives CASSSPQGPPYEQYF.

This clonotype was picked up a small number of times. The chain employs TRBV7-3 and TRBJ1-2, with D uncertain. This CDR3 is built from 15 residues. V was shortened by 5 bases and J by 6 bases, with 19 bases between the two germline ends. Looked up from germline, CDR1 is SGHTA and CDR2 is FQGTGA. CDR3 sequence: CASSPIHQNTDGYTF. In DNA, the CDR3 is TGTGCCAGCAGCCCAATACATCAGAACACGGATGGCTACACCTTC.

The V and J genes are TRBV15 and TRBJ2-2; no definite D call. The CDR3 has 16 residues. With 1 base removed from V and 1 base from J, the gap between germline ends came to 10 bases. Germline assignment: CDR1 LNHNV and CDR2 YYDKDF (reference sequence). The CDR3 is CATSRGADRNTGELFF. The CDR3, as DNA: TGTGCCACCAGCAGAGGGGCAGATCGGAACACCGGGGAGCTGTTTTTT.

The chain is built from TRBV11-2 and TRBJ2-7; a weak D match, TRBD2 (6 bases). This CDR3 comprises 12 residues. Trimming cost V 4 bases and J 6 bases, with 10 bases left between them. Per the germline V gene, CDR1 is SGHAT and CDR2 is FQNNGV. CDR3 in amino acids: CASSSSGSEQYF. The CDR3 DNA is TGTGCCAGCAGCTCTTCCGGGAGCGAGCAGTACTTC.

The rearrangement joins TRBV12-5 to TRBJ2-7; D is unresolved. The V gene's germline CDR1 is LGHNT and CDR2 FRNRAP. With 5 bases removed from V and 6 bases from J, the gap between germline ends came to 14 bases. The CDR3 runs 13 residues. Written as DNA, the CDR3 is TGTGCTAGTGGTCAACCCTCGGCGATCGAGCAGTACTTC. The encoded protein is CASGQPSAIEQYF.

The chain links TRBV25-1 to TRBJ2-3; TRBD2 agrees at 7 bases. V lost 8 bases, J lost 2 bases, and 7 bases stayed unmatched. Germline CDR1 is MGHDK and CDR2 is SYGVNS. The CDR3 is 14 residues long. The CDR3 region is CASGRGSDTDTQYF. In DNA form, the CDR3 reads TGTGCCAGCGGGCGGGGGTCTGACACAGATACGCAGTATTTT.

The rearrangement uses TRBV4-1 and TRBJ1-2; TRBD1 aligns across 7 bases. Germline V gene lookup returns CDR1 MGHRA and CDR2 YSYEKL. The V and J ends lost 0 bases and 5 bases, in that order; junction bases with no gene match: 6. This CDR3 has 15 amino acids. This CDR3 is CASSQEGGTVYGYTF. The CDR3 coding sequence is TGCGCCAGCAGCCAAGAAGGAGGGACAGTTTATGGCTACACCTTC.

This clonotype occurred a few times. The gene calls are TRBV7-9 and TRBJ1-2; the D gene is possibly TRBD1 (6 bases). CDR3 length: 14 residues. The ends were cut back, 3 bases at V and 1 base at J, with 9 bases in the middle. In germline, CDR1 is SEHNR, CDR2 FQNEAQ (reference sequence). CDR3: CASSLGGGNYGYTF. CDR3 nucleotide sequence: TGTGCCAGCAGCTTGGGAGGGGGTAACTATGGCTACACCTTC.

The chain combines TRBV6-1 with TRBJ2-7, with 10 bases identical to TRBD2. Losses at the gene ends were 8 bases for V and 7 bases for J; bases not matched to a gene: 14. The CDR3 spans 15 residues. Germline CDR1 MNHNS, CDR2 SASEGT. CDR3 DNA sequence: TGTGCCAGCGAGAGGTTGGCTAGCGGGAGCGGGGAGCAGTACTTC. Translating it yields CASERLASGSGEQYF.

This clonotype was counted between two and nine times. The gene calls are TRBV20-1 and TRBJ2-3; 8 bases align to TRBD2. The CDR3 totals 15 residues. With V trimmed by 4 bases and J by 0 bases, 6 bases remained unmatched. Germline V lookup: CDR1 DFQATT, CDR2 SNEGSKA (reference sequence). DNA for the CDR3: TGCAGTGCTACTGCGACTAGCGCTAGCACAGATACGCAGTATTTT. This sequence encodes CSATATSASTDTQYF.

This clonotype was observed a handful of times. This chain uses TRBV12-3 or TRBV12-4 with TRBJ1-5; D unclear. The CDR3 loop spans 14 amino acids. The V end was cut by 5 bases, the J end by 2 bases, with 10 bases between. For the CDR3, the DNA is TGTGCCAGCAGTCCCCGGATGGGCAATCAGCCCCAGCATTTT. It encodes CASSPRMGNQPQHF.

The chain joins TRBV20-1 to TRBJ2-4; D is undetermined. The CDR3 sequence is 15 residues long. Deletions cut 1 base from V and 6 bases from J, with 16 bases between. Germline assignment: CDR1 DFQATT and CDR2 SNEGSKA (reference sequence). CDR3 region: CSARVGPAIGNIQYF. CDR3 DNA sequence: TGCAGTGCTAGAGTTGGTCCCGCGATCGGAAACATTCAGTACTTC.

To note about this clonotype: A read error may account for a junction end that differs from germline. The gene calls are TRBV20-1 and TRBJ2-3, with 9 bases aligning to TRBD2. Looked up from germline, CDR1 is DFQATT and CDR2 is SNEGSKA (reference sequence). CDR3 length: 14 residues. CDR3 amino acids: CSALTSGSTDAQYF. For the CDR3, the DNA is TGCAGTGCTTTGACTAGCGGCAGCACAGATGCGCAGTATTTT.

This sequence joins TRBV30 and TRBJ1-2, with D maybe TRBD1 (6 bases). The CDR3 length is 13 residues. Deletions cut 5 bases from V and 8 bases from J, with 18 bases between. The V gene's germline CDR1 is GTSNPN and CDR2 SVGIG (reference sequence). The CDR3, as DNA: TGTGCCTGGGAGGACAGTGGTTTCTCGGGCTACACCTTC. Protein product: CAWEDSGFSGYTF.

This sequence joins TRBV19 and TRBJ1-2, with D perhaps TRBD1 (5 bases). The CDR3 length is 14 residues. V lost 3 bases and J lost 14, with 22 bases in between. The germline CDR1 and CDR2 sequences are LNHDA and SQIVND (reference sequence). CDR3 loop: CASSINGFGGSGTF. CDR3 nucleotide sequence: TGTGCCAGTAGTATTAACGGTTTCGGGGGATCGGGAACCTTC.

The CDR3 is CASSPSLGSNQPQHF. CDR3 nucleotide sequence: TGTGCCAGCAGCCCCTCCCTGGGGAGCAATCAGCCCCAGCATTTT. The chain employs TRBV2 and TRBJ1-5; no reliable D call. The CDR3 is made up of 15 amino acids. CDR1 and CDR2 from the germline V gene are SNHLY and FYNNEI. Trimming stripped 6 bases from V and 1 base from J, with 13 bases between.

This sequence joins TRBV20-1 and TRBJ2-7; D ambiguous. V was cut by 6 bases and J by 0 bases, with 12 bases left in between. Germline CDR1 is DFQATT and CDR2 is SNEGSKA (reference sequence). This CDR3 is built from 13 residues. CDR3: CSATRMGSYEQYF. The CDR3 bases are TGCAGTGCCACCCGAATGGGCTCCTACGAGCAGTACTTC.

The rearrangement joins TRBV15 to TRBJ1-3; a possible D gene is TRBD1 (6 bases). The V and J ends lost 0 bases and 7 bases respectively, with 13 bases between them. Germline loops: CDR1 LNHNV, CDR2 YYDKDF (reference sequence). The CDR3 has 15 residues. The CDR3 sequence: CATSRDTGMGNTIYF. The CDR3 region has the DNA TGTGCCACCAGCAGAGATACAGGGATGGGTAACACCATATATTTT.

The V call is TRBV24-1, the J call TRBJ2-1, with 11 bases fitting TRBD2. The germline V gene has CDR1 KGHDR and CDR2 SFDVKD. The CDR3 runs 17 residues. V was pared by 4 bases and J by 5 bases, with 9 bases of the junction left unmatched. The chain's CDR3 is CATSDSLLAGVHNEQFF. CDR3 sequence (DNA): TGTGCCACCAGTGACTCCTTACTAGCGGGAGTACACAATGAGCAGTTCTTC.

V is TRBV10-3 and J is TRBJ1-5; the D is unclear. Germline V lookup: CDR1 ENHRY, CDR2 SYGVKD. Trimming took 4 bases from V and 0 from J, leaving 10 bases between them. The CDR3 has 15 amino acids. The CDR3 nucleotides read TGTGCCATCAGTGTGGGGATTAGTAGCAATCAGCCCCAGCATTTT. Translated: CAISVGISSNQPQHF.

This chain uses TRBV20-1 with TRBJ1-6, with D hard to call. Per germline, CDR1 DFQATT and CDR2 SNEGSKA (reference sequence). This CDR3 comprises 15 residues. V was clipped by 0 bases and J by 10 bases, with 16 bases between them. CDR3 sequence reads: CSAREIGPDWSPLHF. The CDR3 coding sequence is TGCAGTGCTAGAGAAATCGGACCGGATTGGTCACCCCTCCACTTT.

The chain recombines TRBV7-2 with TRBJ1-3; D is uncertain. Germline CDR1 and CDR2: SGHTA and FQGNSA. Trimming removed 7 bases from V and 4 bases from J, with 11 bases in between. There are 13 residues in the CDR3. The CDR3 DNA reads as TGTGCCAGCACCTACTTTAAGGGAAACACCATATATTTT. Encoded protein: CASTYFKGNTIYF.

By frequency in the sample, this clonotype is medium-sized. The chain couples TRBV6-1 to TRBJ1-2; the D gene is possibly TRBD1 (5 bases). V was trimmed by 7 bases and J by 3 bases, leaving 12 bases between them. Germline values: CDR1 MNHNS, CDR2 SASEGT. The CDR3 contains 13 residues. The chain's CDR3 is CASTGDGDYGYTF. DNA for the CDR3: TGTGCCAGCACCGGGGACGGGGACTATGGCTACACCTTC.

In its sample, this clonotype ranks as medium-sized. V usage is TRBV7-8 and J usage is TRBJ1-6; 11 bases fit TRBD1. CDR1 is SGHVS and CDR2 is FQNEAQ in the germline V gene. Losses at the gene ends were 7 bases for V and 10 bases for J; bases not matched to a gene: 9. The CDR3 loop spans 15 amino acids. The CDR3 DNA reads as TGTGCCAGCACCCCCTCGGACAGGGGGCAATCACCCCTCCACTTT. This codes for CASTPSDRGQSPLHF.

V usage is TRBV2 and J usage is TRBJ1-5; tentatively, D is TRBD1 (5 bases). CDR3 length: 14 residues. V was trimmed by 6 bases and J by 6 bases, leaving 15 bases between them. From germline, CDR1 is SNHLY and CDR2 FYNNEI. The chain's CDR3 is CASSEAGLPQPQHF. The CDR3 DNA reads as TGTGCCAGCAGCGAGGCAGGGTTGCCTCAGCCCCAGCATTTT.

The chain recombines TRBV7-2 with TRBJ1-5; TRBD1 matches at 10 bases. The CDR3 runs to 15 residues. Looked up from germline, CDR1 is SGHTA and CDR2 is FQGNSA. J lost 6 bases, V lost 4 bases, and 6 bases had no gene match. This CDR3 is CASSSNRDRGQPQHF. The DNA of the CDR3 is TGTGCCAGCAGCTCGAACCGGGACAGGGGTCAGCCCCAGCATTTT.

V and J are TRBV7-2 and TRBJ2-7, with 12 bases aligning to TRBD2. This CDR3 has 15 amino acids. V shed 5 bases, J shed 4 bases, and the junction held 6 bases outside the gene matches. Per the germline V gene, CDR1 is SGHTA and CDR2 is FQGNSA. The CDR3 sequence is CASSPTSGRWYEQYF. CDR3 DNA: TGTGCCAGCAGCCCTACTAGCGGGAGGTGGTACGAGCAGTACTTC.

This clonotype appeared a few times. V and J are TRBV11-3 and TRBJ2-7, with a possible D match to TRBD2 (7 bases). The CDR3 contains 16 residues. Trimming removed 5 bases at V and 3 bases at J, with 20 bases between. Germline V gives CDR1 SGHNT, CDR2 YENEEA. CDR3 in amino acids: CASSPPGRRGLYEQYF. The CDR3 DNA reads TGTGCCAGCAGCCCGCCGGGACGGCGGGGGCTCTACGAGCAGTACTTC.

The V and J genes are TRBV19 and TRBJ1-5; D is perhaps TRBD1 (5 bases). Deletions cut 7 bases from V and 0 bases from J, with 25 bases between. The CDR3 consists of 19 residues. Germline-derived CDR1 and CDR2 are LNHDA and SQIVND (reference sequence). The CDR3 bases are TGTGCCAGTACCCAACAAGCACAAACCGGGGCTTTTAGCAATCAGCCCCAGCATTTT. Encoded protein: CASTQQAQTGAFSNQPQHF.

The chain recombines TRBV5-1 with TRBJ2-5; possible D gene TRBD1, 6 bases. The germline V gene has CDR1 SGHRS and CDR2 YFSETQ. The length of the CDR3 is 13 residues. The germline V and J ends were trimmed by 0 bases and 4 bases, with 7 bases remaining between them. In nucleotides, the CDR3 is TGCGCCAGCAGCTTGGGAGGGGGAGAGACCCAGTACTTC. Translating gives CASSLGGGETQYF.